Listed here is a single TCR beta chain. No antigen is known for it. The sample belongs to a study of blood T cells in healthy people across ages. Study-level results: While age rose, TCR beta diversity per million T cells dropped in a roughly linear way.

The germline V gene encodes CDR1 SGHNT and CDR2 YYREEE (reference sequence). The CDR3 sequence is 15 residues long. V lost 0 bases and J 5 bases, leaving 14 bases between the germline ends. Primers used in a second PCR of roughly 6 to 11 cycles were a sample-barcoded 5' primer and a J-beta primer mix. All cDNA molecules were each tagged by a template-switch adaptor with 12 random nucleotides. MiXCR, applied by TCRdb to the 5' RACE reads, yields one record per CDR3 protein. In the table there are over a million distinct CDR3 sequences, about 25% of which are singletons. This sample also appeared in a second study, on T cells of mothers and their children. That study reports: Persistent microchimeric T cell clones were sought, and none were detected.

The sample taken for sequencing was blood. The TCR sequence derives from a girl aged 2 to 10 in good health. This chain uses TRBV5-4 with TRBJ2-5; D not certain. CDR3 sequence (DNA): TGTGCCAGCAGCTTGGCCTCGGCCGCCCGGGAGACCCAGTACTTC. It is translated as CASSLASAARETQYF.